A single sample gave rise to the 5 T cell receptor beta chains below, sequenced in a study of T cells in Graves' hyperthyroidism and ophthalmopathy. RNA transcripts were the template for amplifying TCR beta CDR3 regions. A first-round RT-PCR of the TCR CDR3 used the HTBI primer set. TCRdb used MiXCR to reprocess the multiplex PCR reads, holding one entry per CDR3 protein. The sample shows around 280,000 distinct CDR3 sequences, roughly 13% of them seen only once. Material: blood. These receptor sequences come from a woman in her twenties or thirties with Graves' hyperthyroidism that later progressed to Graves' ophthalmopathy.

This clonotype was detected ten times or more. CDR3 coding DNA: TGCGCCAGCAGCCGTTTCCCTACAGGGTCGGATGGCTACACCTTC. It translates to CASSRFPTGSDGYTF. The genes are TRBV4-1 and TRBJ1-2, with a tentative D call TRBD1 (6 bases). V lost 4 bases, J lost 6 bases, and 18 bases lay in between. This CDR3 comprises 15 residues. CDR1 is MGHRA and CDR2 is YSYEKL in the germline V gene.

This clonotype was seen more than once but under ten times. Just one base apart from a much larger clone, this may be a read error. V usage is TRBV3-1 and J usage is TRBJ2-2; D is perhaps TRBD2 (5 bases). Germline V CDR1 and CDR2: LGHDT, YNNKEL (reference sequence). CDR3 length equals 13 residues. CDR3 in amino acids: CASSQASPGKLFF. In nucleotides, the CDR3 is TGTGCCAGCAGCCAAGCCAGTCCCGGGAAGCTGTTTTTT. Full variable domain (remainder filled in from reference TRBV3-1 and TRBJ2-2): DTAVSQTPKYLVTQMGNDKSIKCEQNLGHDTMYWYKQDSKKFLKIMFSYNNKELIINETVPNRFSPKSPDKAHLNLHINSLELGDSAVYFCASSQASPGKLFFGEGSRLTVL.

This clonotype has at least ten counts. CDR3 in amino acids: CASREGFGATGELFF. As DNA, the CDR3 is TGTGCCAGCAGAGAGGGTTTTGGGGCCACCGGGGAGCTGTTTTTT. V and J are TRBV6-1 and TRBJ2-2; perhaps D is TRBD1 or TRBD2 (5 bases each). The germline gives CDR1 MNHNS, CDR2 SASEGT. This CDR3 has 15 amino acids. Trimming took 6 bases from V and 4 from J, leaving 15 bases between them.

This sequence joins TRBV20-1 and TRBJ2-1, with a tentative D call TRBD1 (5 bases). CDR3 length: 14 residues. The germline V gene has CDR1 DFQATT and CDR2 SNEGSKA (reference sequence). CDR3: CSVGWGPSYNEQFF. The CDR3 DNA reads TGCAGCGTGGGTTGGGGCCCTTCCTACAATGAGCAGTTCTTC.

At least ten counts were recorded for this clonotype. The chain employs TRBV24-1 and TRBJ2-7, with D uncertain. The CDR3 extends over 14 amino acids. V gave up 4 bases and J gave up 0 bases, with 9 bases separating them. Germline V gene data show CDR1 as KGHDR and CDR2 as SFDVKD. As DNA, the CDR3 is TGTGCCACCAGTGACGCGACAAACTCCTACGAGCAGTACTTC. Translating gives CATSDATNSYEQYF.